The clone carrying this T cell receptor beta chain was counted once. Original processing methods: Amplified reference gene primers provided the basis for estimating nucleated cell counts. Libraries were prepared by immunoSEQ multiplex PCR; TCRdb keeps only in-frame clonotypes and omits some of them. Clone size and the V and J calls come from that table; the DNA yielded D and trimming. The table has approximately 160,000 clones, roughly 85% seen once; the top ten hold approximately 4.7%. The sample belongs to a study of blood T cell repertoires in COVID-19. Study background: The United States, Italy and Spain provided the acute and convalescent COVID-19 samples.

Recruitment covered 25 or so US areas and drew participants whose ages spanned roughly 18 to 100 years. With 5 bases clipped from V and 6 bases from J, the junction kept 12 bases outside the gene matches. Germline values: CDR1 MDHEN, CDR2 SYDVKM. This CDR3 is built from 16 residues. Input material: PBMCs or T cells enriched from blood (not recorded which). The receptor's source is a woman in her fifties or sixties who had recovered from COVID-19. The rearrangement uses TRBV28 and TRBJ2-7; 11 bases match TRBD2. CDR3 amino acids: CASSPTPLAGALEQYV. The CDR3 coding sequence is TGTGCCAGCAGTCCTACCCCACTAGCGGGGGCCCTCGAGCAGTACGTC.